These 13 T cell receptor beta chains were sequenced from one sample in a study of blood T cell repertoires in COVID-19. This table comes from immunoSEQ multiplex PCR, and its TCRdb copy is limited to in-frame clones, with some not included. Counted here are approximately 200,000 clones, 85% to 90% occurring once; the ten biggest clones make up 2.9%. Input material: peripheral blood. Source of these receptors: a woman between 25 and 40 years old with active or convalescent COVID-19.

The chain links TRBV4-1 to TRBJ1-2; D not certain. The CDR3 is 12 residues long. Germline loops: CDR1 MGHRA, CDR2 YSYEKL. V was shortened by 4 bases and J by 4 bases, with 7 bases between the two germline ends. The CDR3 loop reads CASSLDGYGYTF. In DNA form, the CDR3 reads TGCGCCAGCAGCCTAGACGGCTATGGCTACACCTTC.

The chain is built from TRBV27 and TRBJ2-3; maybe TRBD2 (5 bases). CDR1 is MNHEY and CDR2 is SMNVEV in the germline V gene (reference sequence). V lost 5 bases and J 6 bases, leaving 15 bases between the germline ends. This CDR3 is 14 amino acids long. In DNA, the CDR3 is TGTGCCAGCAGTCCCCGGGGTACGAAGGATACGCAGTATTTT. This codes for CASSPRGTKDTQYF.

The chain combines TRBV5-1 with TRBJ2-7; weak D call: TRBD2 (6 bases). Trimming took off 7 bases at V and 7 bases at J, with 15 bases between the two ends. CDR1 SGHRS and CDR2 YFSETQ come from the germline V gene. The CDR3 runs to 12 residues. CDR3 nucleotides: TGCGCCAGCGGGGCTGCTGGGGGGGAGCAGTACTTC. This encodes CASGAAGGEQYF.

This sequence joins TRBV19 and TRBJ1-6; 10 bases agree with TRBD1. Trimming removed 4 bases from V and 7 bases from J; junction bases left unmatched: 4. This CDR3 is built from 15 residues. Germline V gene data show CDR1 as LNHDA and CDR2 as SQIVND (reference sequence). The CDR3 coding sequence is TGTGCCAGTAGTACCCTGGGACAGGGGAATTCACCCCTCCACTTT. It is translated as CASSTLGQGNSPLHF.

The chain links TRBV29-1 to TRBJ1-2; perhaps TRBD1 as D (6 bases). The CDR3 contains 15 residues. Trimming stripped 6 bases from V and 1 base from J, with 18 bases between. The germline V gene has CDR1 SQVTM and CDR2 ANQGSEA. CDR3: CSVLETGTINYGYTF. CDR3 DNA: TGCAGCGTCCTTGAGACCGGGACAATTAACTATGGCTACACCTTC.

The gene calls are TRBV5-1 and TRBJ2-5; D is possibly TRBD1 (6 bases). The CDR3 is made up of 14 amino acids. Germline V CDR1 and CDR2: SGHRS, YFSETQ. V was pared by 3 bases and J by 9 bases, with 18 bases between. The CDR3 region has the DNA TGCGCCAGCAGCTCCGGGACACCGACTTTGGCCCAGTACTTC. Its translation is CASSSGTPTLAQYF.

V and J are TRBV10-1 and TRBJ2-3; maybe TRBD2 (5 bases). V was pared by 0 bases and J by 1 base, with 8 bases between. This CDR3 has 15 amino acids. Germline CDR1 WNHNN, CDR2 SYGVQD (reference sequence). The CDR3 sequence: CASSESEGGTDTQYF. The CDR3 DNA follows: TGCGCCAGCAGTGAGTCAGAGGGAGGCACAGATACGCAGTATTTT.

The chain combines TRBV7-9 with TRBJ2-7, with D possibly being TRBD1 (5 bases). This CDR3 has 15 amino acids. The V end lost 4 bases, the J end lost 0 bases, and 13 bases lay between the germline ends. Germline CDR1 reads SEHNR; CDR2 reads FQNEAQ (reference sequence). DNA of the CDR3: TGTGCCAGCAGCTCCGACAGCCGGAGCTCCTACGAGCAGTACTTC. Translation gives CASSSDSRSSYEQYF.

The chain has TRBV6-5 and TRBJ2-5; D call uncertain. The germline V gene encodes CDR1 MNHEY and CDR2 SVGAGI. This CDR3 comprises 11 residues. The ends were cut back, 6 bases at V and 2 bases at J, with 4 bases in the middle. CDR3 residues: CASRLQETQYF. CDR3 sequence (DNA): TGTGCCAGCAGGCTACAAGAGACCCAGTACTTC.

The gene calls are TRBV21-1 and TRBJ1-2; TRBD1 is the table's D call, not checked against the DNA. TRBV21-1 constitutes a pseudogene. This CDR3 is 16 amino acids long. The CDR3, as DNA: TGTGCCAGCAGCGCCGCCAGGACAGGGTTTCGCTATGGCTACACCTTC. This encodes CASSAARTGFRYGYTF.

The CDR3 DNA is TGTGCCAGCAGCCGAACCGACAGCCGTCCCTACAATGAGCAGTTCTTC. It is translated as CASSRTDSRPYNEQFF. This chain connects TRBV11-2 to TRBJ2-1; D may be TRBD1 (5 bases). This CDR3 comprises 16 residues. Germline CDR1 SGHAT, CDR2 FQNNGV. V lost 5 bases to trimming and J lost 2 bases, with 16 bases between them.

The rearrangement links TRBV7-9 to TRBJ1-5, with D unclear. Germline V gives CDR1 SEHNR, CDR2 FQNEAQ (reference sequence). The V end was cut by 1 base, the J end by 7 bases, with 17 bases between. The CDR3 extends over 16 amino acids. This chain's CDR3 is CASSLGLSEERQPQHF. The CDR3 DNA reads as TGTGCCAGCAGCTTAGGGCTGTCGGAGGAAAGGCAGCCCCAGCATTTT. Drawing the rest from reference TRBV7-9 and TRBJ1-5, the complete variable domain is DTGVSQNPRHKITKRGQNVTFRCDPISEHNRLYWYRQTLGQGPEFLTYFQNEAQLEKSRLLSDRFSAERPKGSFSTLEIQRTEQGDSAMYLCASSLGLSEERQPQHFGDGTRLSIL.

V usage is TRBV27 and J usage is TRBJ2-1; 7 nucleotides align to TRBD1. CDR1 MNHEY and CDR2 SMNVEV come from the germline V gene (reference sequence). CDR3 length equals 20 residues. The junction had 21 bases not matched to a gene; V was cut back by 3 bases and J by 4 bases. The CDR3 here is CASSFTRPHRQGVGYNEQFF. In DNA, the CDR3 is TGTGCCAGCAGTTTCACTAGGCCCCATAGACAGGGCGTAGGTTACAATGAGCAGTTCTTC.